This TCR beta chain was identified in a study of T cells after yellow fever vaccination. Study summary: The fractions with low cell numbers were processed using SMART-Seq v4 Ultra Low Input. Overall study results and limits: Post-booster repertoires contained most primary-vaccination clones again (roughly 97% CD4, roughly 91% CD8). On re-exposure, the response was weaker but peaked faster, at day 5 versus 15.

V lost 6 bases, J lost 0 bases, and 13 bases lay in between. This CDR3 has 15 residues. CDR1 is MNHNY and CDR2 is SVGAGI in the germline V gene (reference sequence). As concerns this clonotype: Antigen unknown.

Synthesis of TCR cDNA relied on 5'RACE template switching, which attached a universal primer site and UMIs. TCRdb ran MiXCR on the 5' RACE reads and lists one entry per CDR3 protein. The sample shows 300,000 to 400,000 distinct CDR3 sequences, 3% to 4.5% of them seen only once. V is TRBV6-6 and J is TRBJ2-3, with no clear D. The sample here was PBMCs, taken 5 days after the yellow fever booster vaccination. This receptor was identified in a man aged 18 to 35 who received the YFV17D yellow fever vaccine. The CDR3 DNA follows: TGTGCCAGCAGGCCCCGGCTCGATAGCACAGATACGCAGTATTTT. This gives the protein CASRPRLDSTDTQYF.